This entry lists 26 T cell receptor beta chains sequenced from one sample in a study of identical twins. TCRdb redid the calling of the 5' RACE reads with MiXCR, one entry per CDR3 protein. The data contain a few hundred thousand distinct CDR3 sequences, about 8% of them seen just once; the ten biggest clones take up 2.5% to 3.5%. This sample was also put to use in a study of yellow fever vaccine responses in identical twins.

Sequencing was done on a sample of CD8+ T cells sorted from blood. Source of these receptors: a woman younger than 30 in good health.

The chain combines TRBV5-1 with TRBJ2-7; D gene ambiguous. The V end was cut by 3 bases, the J end by 3 bases, with 16 bases between. From germline, CDR1 is SGHRS and CDR2 YFSETQ. The CDR3 runs 15 residues. CDR3 region: CASSWGLDVGYEQYF. Here the CDR3 DNA reads TGCGCCAGCAGCTGGGGTCTGGACGTTGGCTACGAGCAGTACTTC.

The sample holds a few counts of this clonotype. The rearrangement uses TRBV4-2 and TRBJ2-5, with D possibly being TRBD1 or TRBD2 (5 bases each). V shed 3 bases and J shed 7 bases, with 21 bases lying between them. From germline, CDR1 is LGHNA and CDR2 YNFKEQ. The CDR3 sequence is 16 residues long. CDR3 sequence (DNA): TGTGCCAGCAGCCAGTCGACCGGGACGAATGAGGGGACCCAGTACTTC. This encodes CASSQSTGTNEGTQYF.

This clonotype was seen a few times. V and J are TRBV7-9 and TRBJ1-2; D ambiguous. Trimming took 0 bases from V and 4 from J, leaving 9 bases between them. CDR1 SEHNR and CDR2 FQNEAQ come from the germline V gene (reference sequence). The CDR3 sequence is 14 residues long. CDR3 loop: CASSLAGSTYGYTF. The CDR3 nucleotides read TGTGCCAGCAGCTTAGCGGGCAGCACCTATGGCTACACCTTC.

This clonotype was seen repeatedly, ten times or more. This chain joins TRBV28 and TRBJ2-2; no definite D call. The germline V and J ends were trimmed by 5 bases and 1 base, with 17 bases remaining between them. The CDR3 has 17 amino acids. Per the germline V gene, CDR1 is MDHEN and CDR2 is SYDVKM. The chain's CDR3 is CASSPPEAYKNTGELFF. The CDR3 bases are TGTGCCAGCAGTCCACCCGAGGCGTACAAGAACACCGGGGAGCTGTTTTTT.

This clonotype was found a few times. A much more abundant neighbour one base away suggests this may be a read error. CDR3 coding DNA: TGTGCCAGCAGTATACAGGGGCAAGAGACCCAGTACTTC. Protein sequence: CASSIQGQETQYF. The chain links TRBV27 to TRBJ2-5; 7 positions match TRBD1. Germline V gives CDR1 MNHEY, CDR2 SMNVEV (reference sequence). This CDR3 spans 13 amino acids. V shed 5 bases, J shed 2 bases, and the junction held 2 bases outside the gene matches.

This clonotype was detected only a few times. The rearrangement uses TRBV5-1 and TRBJ2-1, with TRBD1 as a possible D gene (5 bases). Per germline, CDR1 SGHRS and CDR2 YFSETQ. This CDR3 contains 18 residues. Trimming shortened V by 3 bases and J by 0 bases, and 19 bases separated the two germline ends. The CDR3 DNA reads TGCGCCAGCAGCTACTCAAGGACACCTCAAAACTCCTACAATGAGCAGTTCTTC. Its protein is CASSYSRTPQNSYNEQFF.

V gene TRBV7-6 combines with J gene TRBJ2-2; 8 bases line up with TRBD2. The CDR3 is 13 amino acids. In germline, CDR1 is SGHVS, CDR2 FNYEAQ. The V and J ends lost 8 bases and 6 bases, in that order; junction bases with no gene match: 5. The CDR3 region has the DNA TGTGCCAGCGGCGAACTAGCGGCCGGGGAGCTGTTTTTT. Encoded protein: CASGELAAGELFF.

This clonotype has a count of ten or more. The chain joins TRBV12-3 or TRBV12-4 to TRBJ2-1; perhaps TRBD2 as D (6 bases). This CDR3 is 15 amino acids long. The V end was cut by 7 bases, the J end by 5 bases, with 18 bases between. The CDR3 DNA reads as TGTGCCAGCACTACGATTTGGGCTAGCGACAATGAGCAGTTCTTC. This sequence encodes CASTTIWASDNEQFF.

The chain recombines TRBV7-3 with TRBJ2-3, with 8 bases matching TRBD2. Germline CDR1 reads SGHTA; CDR2 reads FQGTGA. The CDR3 extends over 15 amino acids. The J segment lost 4 bases and the V segment lost 4 bases, leaving 7 bases of the junction unmatched. The CDR3 loop is CASSSVGGESDTQYF. The DNA of the CDR3 is TGTGCCAGCAGCTCCGTCGGGGGGGAGTCAGATACGCAGTATTTT.

Ten or more counts support this clonotype. The chain carries TRBV4-3 and TRBJ2-7; the D is unclear. This CDR3 comprises 14 residues. V shed 6 bases and J shed 5 bases, with 17 bases lying between them. Germline V gene data show CDR1 as LGHNA and CDR2 as YSLEER. The CDR3 spells CASRVSTFLDEQYF. As DNA, the CDR3 is TGCGCCAGCAGGGTTTCAACCTTCCTAGACGAGCAGTACTTC.

This clonotype was recorded many times. This chain joins TRBV5-5 and TRBJ2-1, with D perhaps TRBD2 (5 bases). Germline assignment: CDR1 SGHKS and CDR2 YYEKEE (reference sequence). CDR3 length equals 14 residues. V lost 0 bases to trimming and J lost 3 bases, with 7 bases between them. CDR3 residues: CASSLAGLYNEQFF. CDR3 coding DNA: TGTGCCAGCAGCTTGGCTGGACTCTACAATGAGCAGTTCTTC.

This clonotype has just a few counts. The chain combines TRBV7-9 with TRBJ2-7; maybe TRBD2 (6 bases). This CDR3 is 15 amino acids long. In germline, CDR1 is SEHNR, CDR2 FQNEAQ (reference sequence). V dropped 2 bases and J dropped 5 bases, with 16 bases sitting between them. CDR3 loop: CASSLLAGSGDEQYF. The DNA for the CDR3 is TGTGCCAGCAGCTTACTCGCAGGTAGCGGAGACGAGCAGTACTTC.

V and J are TRBV12-3 or TRBV12-4 and TRBJ1-2; no firm D call. The CDR3 has 12 residues. V gave up 6 bases and J gave up 1 base, with 6 bases separating them. The DNA of the CDR3 is TGTGCCAGCAGCGGGCGTAACTATGGCTACACCTTC. It yields the protein CASSGRNYGYTF.

This clonotype has ten or more counts. A junction end diverges from the germline sequence, so it may reflect a read error. The chain couples TRBV4-3 to TRBJ2-1; D perhaps matches TRBD1 (6 bases). The CDR3 extends over 13 amino acids. Germline CDR1 reads LGHNA; CDR2 reads YSLEER. DNA of the CDR3: TGTGCTAGCAGCCAGGGGTCCTACAATGAGCAGTTCTTC. Translated, it gives CASSQGSYNEQFF.

A few counts support this clonotype. The chain combines TRBV12-3 or TRBV12-4 with TRBJ2-7, with 8 bases matching TRBD1. V lost 6 bases and J lost 2; bases outside the gene matches: 9. The CDR3 has 15 amino acids. This CDR3 reads CASREIGQGPYEQYF. In nucleotides, the CDR3 is TGTGCCAGCAGAGAGATAGGACAGGGTCCCTACGAGCAGTACTTC.

This clonotype was picked up many times. This chain links TRBV28 with TRBJ2-1; tentatively, D is TRBD1 (6 bases). Germline V gene sequence: CDR1 MDHEN, CDR2 SYDVKM. There are 18 residues in the CDR3. Between the trimmed V and J ends, which lost 2 bases and 0 bases, there was a span of 17 bases. The CDR3 sequence: CASSLRPTGQSSYNEQFF. The CDR3, as DNA: TGTGCCAGCAGTTTACGACCCACAGGGCAGAGCTCCTACAATGAGCAGTTCTTC.

The J gene is TRBJ2-1, the V gene TRBV15; TRBD2 is a possible D gene (6 bases). CDR3 length equals 13 residues. Trimming stripped 8 bases from V and 4 bases from J, with 12 bases between. CDR1 LNHNV and CDR2 YYDKDF come from the germline V gene (reference sequence). The CDR3 bases are TGTGCCACCCGGGACTTCCCTTACAATGAGCAGTTCTTC. It is translated as CATRDFPYNEQFF.

In its sample, this clonotype was seen a few times. J is TRBJ2-1 and V is TRBV2; possibly TRBD2 for D (6 bases). The CDR3 length is 15 residues. CDR1 is SNHLY, CDR2 FYNNEI, per germline. The ends were cut back, 4 bases at V and 1 base at J, with 11 bases in the middle. The CDR3 here is CASSGNGGSYNEQFF. DNA of the CDR3: TGTGCCAGCAGTGGTAATGGGGGGTCCTACAATGAGCAGTTCTTC.

The rearrangement links TRBV27 to TRBJ2-3; the D gene is possibly TRBD1 (6 bases). The CDR3 sequence is 13 residues long. Germline V gene sequence: CDR1 MNHEY, CDR2 SMNVEV (reference sequence). The V gene lost 5 bases and the J gene lost 9 bases, with 15 bases spanning the gap. DNA of the CDR3: TGTGCCAGCAGTGCCAACCTACAGGGAACGCAGTATTTT. Its translation: CASSANLQGTQYF.

The chain has TRBV5-5 and TRBJ2-1, with D tentatively TRBD1 (5 bases). The CDR3 totals 14 residues. CDR1 SGHKS and CDR2 YYEKEE come from the germline V gene (reference sequence). Deletions cut 1 base from V and 8 bases from J, with 13 bases between. Written as DNA, the CDR3 is TGTGCCAGCAGCTTGCGTCAGGGCATCGATGAGCAGTTCTTC. Protein product: CASSLRQGIDEQFF.

A few counts support this clonotype. The rearrangement links TRBV4-3 to TRBJ1-2; D ambiguous. V lost 5 bases and J lost 4, with 14 bases in between. Germline V gene data show CDR1 as LGHNA and CDR2 as YSLEER. The CDR3 totals 14 residues. The CDR3 region has the DNA TGCGCCAGCAGCGCCGCCCCCGAGGGCTATGGCTACACCTTC. It is translated as CASSAAPEGYGYTF.

This chain uses TRBV20-1 with TRBJ1-5; a possible D gene is TRBD1 (5 bases). This CDR3 comprises 15 residues. V was clipped by 2 bases and J by 5 bases, with 16 bases between them. Per the germline V gene, CDR1 is DFQATT and CDR2 is SNEGSKA (reference sequence). The CDR3 spells CSARFRDVTYQPQHF. The CDR3 DNA follows: TGCAGTGCTAGATTCCGGGACGTAACTTATCAGCCCCAGCATTTT.

This clonotype was found a few times. The chain links TRBV2 to TRBJ2-7; 8 bases fit TRBD1. Germline values: CDR1 SNHLY, CDR2 FYNNEI. This CDR3 contains 15 residues. After removal of 3 bases from V and 3 bases from J, the junction contained 7 bases not matched to a gene. The CDR3 loop is CASSDPLTGVYEQYF. CDR3 nucleotide sequence: TGTGCCAGCAGTGATCCCTTGACAGGGGTCTACGAGCAGTACTTC. The full variable domain, its missing parts supplied by reference TRBV2 and TRBJ2-7, is EPEVTQTPSHQVTQMGQEVILRCVPISNHLYFYWYRQILGQKVEFLVSFYNNEISEKSEIFDDQFSVERPDGSNFTLKIRSTKLEDSAMYFCASSDPLTGVYEQYFGPGTRLTVT.

The J gene is TRBJ1-1, the V gene TRBV29-1; the match to TRBD1 covers 11 bases. This CDR3 contains 14 residues. Germline V lookup: CDR1 SQVTM, CDR2 ANQGSEA. With 4 bases clipped from V and 5 bases from J, the junction kept 6 bases outside the gene matches. DNA of the CDR3: TGCAGCGTTGCGTACGGGACAGGGGGAACTGAAGCTTTCTTT. Translating it yields CSVAYGTGGTEAFF.

This chain joins TRBV11-2 and TRBJ2-1; D remains ambiguous. The germline CDR1 and CDR2 sequences are SGHAT and FQNNGV. The CDR3 sequence is 14 residues long. Trimming pared 7 bases from V and 5 bases from J, leaving 15 bases between. DNA for the CDR3: TGTGCCAGCACAAAACCCTACACAGACAATGAGCAGTTCTTC. Its translation: CASTKPYTDNEQFF.

The V call is TRBV6-1, the J call TRBJ2-7, with 8 bases matching TRBD2. This CDR3 has 15 residues. The trim removed 2 bases at V and 4 bases at J, leaving 7 bases unmatched. CDR1 and CDR2 from the germline V gene are MNHNS and SASEGT. The CDR3 bases are TGTGCCAGCAGTGAAACTAGCGGAGACCTTTACGAGCAGTACTTC. Translating it yields CASSETSGDLYEQYF.